These T cell receptor beta chains were read from a single sample in a study of blood T cell repertoires in COVID-19. Only in-frame clones appear in the TCRdb table, and some are missing; sequencing was by immunoSEQ multiplex PCR. The sample carries some 140,000 clones, about 80% recorded once. Sequenced: peripheral blood. These receptors were collected from a human donor in a cohort sampled during active COVID-19. Each CDR3 is given with its conserved first and last residue. D genes are given only for firm matches. Not all rows give a size; the values are once, few, many and, for expanded clones, a class.

>TRBV5-6|TRBD1|TRBJ1-5|-
CASNRQGGQPQHF
TGTGCCAGCAATAGACAGGGAGGTCAGCCCCAGCATTTT
>TRBV3-1/TRBV3-2|-|TRBJ2-5|-
CASSQDLTSLRKTQYF
TGTGCCAGCAGCCAAGATCTAACTAGCCTAAGGAAGACCCAGTACTTC
>TRBV9|-|TRBJ1-4|-
CASSVGGGGVPEKLFF
TGTGCCAGCAGCGTAGGCGGGGGAGGAGTTCCGGAAAAACTGTTTTTT
>TRBV19|TRBD1|TRBJ1-2|once
CASSGQGLSYGYTF
TGTGCCAGTAGTGGACAGGGTTTGAGCTATGGCTACACCTTC
>TRBV3-1/TRBV3-2|TRBD2|TRBJ2-7|-
CASSFSGGYEQYF
TGTGCCAGCAGCTTTAGCGGGGGCTACGAGCAGTACTTC
>TRBV11-2|-|TRBJ2-1|-
CASSSRQGGYNEQFF
TGTGCCAGCAGCTCTCGACAGGGAGGCTACAATGAGCAGTTCTTC
>TRBV5-1|TRBD1|TRBJ1-5|few
CASSRDRNQPQHF
TGCGCCAGCAGCCGGGACAGGAATCAGCCCCAGCATTTT
>TRBV6-5|TRBD1|TRBJ1-5|-
CASSFDRQGNQPQHF
TGTGCCAGCAGTTTCGATCGACAGGGGAACCAGCCCCAGCATTTT
>TRBV5-6|TRBD2|TRBJ2-7|-
CASTSLAGGYEQYF
TGTGCCAGCACCTCACTAGCGGGGGGTTACGAGCAGTACTTC
>TRBV9|TRBD2|TRBJ2-5|-
CASSTASGGGLGETQYF
TGTGCCAGCAGCACTGCTAGCGGGGGGGGTCTGGGAGAGACCCAGTACTTC
>TRBV27|-|TRBJ2-2|-
CASSSLGAGKNTGELFF
TGTGCCAGCAGTTCCCTAGGGGCGGGGAAAAACACCGGGGAGCTGTTTTTT
>TRBV19|-|TRBJ2-6|-
CASSPLWSGGANVLTF
TGTGCCAGTAGTCCCCTTTGGTCCGGGGGGGCCAACGTCCTGACTTTC
>TRBV7-2|-|TRBJ1-2|-
CASSLIGVGGYGYTF
TGTGCCAGCAGCTTAATCGGGGTGGGAGGTTATGGCTACACCTTC
>TRBV18|-|TRBJ1-4|-
CASSRAGGPTSTNEKLFF
TGTGCCAGCTCACGCGCTGGAGGGCCCACCTCAACTAATGAAAAACTGTTTTTT
>TRBV7-9|-|TRBJ1-1|-
CASSLDSNTEAFF
TGTGCCAGCAGTCTCGACTCGAACACTGAAGCTTTCTTT